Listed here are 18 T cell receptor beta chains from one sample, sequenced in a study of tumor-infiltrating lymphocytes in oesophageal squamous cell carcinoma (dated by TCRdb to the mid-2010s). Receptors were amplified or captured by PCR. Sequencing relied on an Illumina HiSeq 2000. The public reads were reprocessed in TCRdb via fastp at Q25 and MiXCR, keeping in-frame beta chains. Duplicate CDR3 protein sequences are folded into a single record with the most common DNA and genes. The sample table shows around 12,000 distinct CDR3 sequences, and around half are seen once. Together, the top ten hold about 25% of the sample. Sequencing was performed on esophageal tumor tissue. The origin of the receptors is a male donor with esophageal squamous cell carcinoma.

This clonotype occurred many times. The DNA of the CDR3 is TGTGCCAGCAGTGTCTCCTACAATGAGCAGTACTTC. Its protein product is CASSVSYNEQYF. The V call is TRBV11-3, the J call TRBJ2-1; D gene uncertain. Gene TRBJ2-7 matches the end of the DNA better, so the J call may be wrong. This CDR3 spans 12 amino acids. Germline V gene lookup returns CDR1 SGHNT and CDR2 YENEEA.

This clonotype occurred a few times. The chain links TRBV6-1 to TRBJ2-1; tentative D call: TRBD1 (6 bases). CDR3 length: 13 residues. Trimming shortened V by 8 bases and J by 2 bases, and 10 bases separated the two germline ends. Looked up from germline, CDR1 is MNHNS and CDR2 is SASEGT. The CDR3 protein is CASRRQAYNEQFF. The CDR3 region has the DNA TGTGCCAGCCGCAGACAGGCCTACAATGAGCAGTTCTTC.

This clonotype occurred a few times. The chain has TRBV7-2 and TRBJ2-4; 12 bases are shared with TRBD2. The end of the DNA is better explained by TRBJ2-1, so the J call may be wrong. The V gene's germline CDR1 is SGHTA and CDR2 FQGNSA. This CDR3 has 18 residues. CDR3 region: CASSLYRTSGASYNEQFF. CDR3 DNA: TGTGCCAGCAGCCTATATCGGACTAGCGGGGCCTCCTACAATGAGCAGTTCTTC.

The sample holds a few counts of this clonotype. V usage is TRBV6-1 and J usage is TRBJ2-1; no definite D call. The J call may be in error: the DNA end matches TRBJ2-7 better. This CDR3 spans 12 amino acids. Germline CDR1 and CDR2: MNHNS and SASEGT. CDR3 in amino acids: CASSEIPYEQYF. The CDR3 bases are TGTGCCAGCAGTGAAATCCCCTACGAGCAGTACTTC.

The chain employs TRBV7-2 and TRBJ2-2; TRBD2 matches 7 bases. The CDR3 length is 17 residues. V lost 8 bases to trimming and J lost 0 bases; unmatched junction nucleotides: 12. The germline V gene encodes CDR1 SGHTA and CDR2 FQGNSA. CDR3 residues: CASAPEGLAANTGELFF. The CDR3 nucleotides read TGTGCCAGCGCCCCGGAGGGCCTAGCGGCGAACACCGGGGAGCTGTTTTTT.

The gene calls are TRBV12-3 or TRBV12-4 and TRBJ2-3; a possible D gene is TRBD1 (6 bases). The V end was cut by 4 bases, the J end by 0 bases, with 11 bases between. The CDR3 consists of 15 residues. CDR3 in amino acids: CASSSGTLSTDTQYF. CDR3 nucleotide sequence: TGTGCCAGCAGTTCCGGGACATTAAGCACAGATACGCAGTATTTT.

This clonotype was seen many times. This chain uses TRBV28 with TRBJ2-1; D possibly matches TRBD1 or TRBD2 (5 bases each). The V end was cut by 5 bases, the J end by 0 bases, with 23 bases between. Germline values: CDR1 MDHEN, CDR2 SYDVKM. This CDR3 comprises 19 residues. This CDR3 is CASSTTRLGDEGSYNEQFF. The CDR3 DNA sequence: TGTGCCAGCAGTACCACCAGGTTGGGGGATGAGGGCTCCTACAATGAGCAGTTCTTC.

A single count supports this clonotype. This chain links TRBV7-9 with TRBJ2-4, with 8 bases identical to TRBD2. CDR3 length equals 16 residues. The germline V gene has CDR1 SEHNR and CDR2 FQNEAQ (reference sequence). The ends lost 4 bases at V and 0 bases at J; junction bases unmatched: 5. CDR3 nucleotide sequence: TGTGCCAGCAGCTCCGGGACTAGACTAGCCAAAAACATTCAGTACTTC. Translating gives CASSSGTRLAKNIQYF.

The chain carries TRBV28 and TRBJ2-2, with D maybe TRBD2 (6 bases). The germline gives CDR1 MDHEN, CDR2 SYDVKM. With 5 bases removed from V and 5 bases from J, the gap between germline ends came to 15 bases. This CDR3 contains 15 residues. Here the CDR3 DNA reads TGTGCCAGCAGTCCGTCGAGGGCGGGGACCGGGGAGCTGTTTTTT. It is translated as CASSPSRAGTGELFF.

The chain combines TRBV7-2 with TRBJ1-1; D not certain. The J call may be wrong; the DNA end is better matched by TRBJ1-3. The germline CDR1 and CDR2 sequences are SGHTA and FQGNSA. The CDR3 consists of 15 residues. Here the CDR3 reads CASSFFGAVGNTIYF. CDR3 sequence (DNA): TGTGCCAGCAGCTTCTTCGGCGCGGTTGGAAACACCATATATTTT.

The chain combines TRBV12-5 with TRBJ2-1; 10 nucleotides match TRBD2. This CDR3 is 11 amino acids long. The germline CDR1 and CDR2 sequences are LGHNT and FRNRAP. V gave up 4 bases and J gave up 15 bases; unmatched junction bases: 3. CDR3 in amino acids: CASGSSGGAFF. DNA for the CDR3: TGTGCTAGTGGTTCAAGCGGGGGGGCGTTCTTC. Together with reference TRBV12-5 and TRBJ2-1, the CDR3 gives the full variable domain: DARVTQTPRHKVTEMGQEVTMRCQPILGHNTVFWYRQTMMQGLELLAYFRNRAPLDDSGMPKDRFSAEMPDATLATLKIQPSEPRDSAVYFCASGSSGGAFFGPGTRLTVL.

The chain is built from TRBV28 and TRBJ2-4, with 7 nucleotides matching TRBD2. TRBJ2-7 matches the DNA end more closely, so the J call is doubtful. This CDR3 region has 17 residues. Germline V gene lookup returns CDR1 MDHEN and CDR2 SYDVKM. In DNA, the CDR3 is TGTGCCAGCAGTTGGCCGTGGGCGGGAGAGACTCGGGGCGAGCAGTACTTC. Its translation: CASSWPWAGETRGEQYF.

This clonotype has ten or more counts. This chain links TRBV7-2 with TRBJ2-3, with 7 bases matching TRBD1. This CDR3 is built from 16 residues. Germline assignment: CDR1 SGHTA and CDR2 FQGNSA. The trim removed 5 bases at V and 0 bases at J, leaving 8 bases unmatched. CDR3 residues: CASSPRQGGSTDTQYF. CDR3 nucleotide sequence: TGTGCCAGCAGCCCCCGACAGGGTGGGAGCACAGATACGCAGTATTTT.

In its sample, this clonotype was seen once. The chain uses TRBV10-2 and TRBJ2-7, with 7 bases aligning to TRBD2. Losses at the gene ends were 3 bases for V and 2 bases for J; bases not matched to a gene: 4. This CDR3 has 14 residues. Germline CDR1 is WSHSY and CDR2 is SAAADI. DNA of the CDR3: TGCGCCAGCAGTGACAGCGGGACCGCCTACGAGCAGTACTTC. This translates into CASSDSGTAYEQYF.

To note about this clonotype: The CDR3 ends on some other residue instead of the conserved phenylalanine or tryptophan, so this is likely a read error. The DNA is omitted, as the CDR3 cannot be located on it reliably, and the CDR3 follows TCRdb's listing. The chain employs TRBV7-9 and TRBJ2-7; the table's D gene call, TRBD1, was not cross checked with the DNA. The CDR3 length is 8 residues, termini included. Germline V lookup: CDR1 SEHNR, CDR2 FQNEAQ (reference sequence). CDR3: CASSLGRA.

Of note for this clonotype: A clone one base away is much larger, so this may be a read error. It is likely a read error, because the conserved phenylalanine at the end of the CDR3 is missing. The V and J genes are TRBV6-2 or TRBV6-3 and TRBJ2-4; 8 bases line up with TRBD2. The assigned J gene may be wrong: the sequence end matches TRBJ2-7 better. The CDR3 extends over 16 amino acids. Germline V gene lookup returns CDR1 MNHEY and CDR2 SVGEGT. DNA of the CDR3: TGTGCCAGCAGTGATGCCAGCGGGGGCCGTCCATACGAGCAGTACATC. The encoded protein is CASSDASGGRPYEQYI.

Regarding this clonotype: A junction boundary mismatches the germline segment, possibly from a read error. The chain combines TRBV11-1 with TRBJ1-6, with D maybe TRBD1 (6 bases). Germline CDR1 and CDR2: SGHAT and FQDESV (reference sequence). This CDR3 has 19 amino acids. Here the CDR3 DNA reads TGTGCCAGCAGCTCGATCCGTACCCTGACAGGTGGTAGGGCCTACGAGCAGTACTTT. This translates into CASSSIRTLTGGRAYEQYF.

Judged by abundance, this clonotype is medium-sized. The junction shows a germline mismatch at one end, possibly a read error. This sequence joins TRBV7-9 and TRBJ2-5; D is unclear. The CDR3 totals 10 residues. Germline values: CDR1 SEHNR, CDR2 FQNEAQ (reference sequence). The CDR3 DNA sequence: TGTGCCAGCAGCTTAAAGAGCACGAGCTTC. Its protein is CASSLKSTSF.